The 18 T cell receptor beta chains presented below share a single source sample, sequenced in a study of sequential checkpoint blockade in melanoma. Stated treatment: randomized to nivolumab then ipilimumab (arm A) or the reverse (arm B). The repertoire was sequenced with immunoSEQ multiplex PCR; TCRdb's copy has only in-frame clones and lacks some. The table records over 9,500 clones, roughly 80% of them present only once. The specimen comprised CD8+ T cells sorted from blood (inferred from file names), sampled from a patient given nivolumab and ipilimumab in sequence. These receptors were taken from a human donor with melanoma.

The chain employs TRBV5-1 and TRBJ2-7; 8 nucleotides agree with TRBD2. The V gene end was trimmed by 4 bases and the J gene end by 6 bases; junction bases not matched to a gene: 3. This CDR3 is 12 amino acids long. Germline CDR1 is SGHRS and CDR2 is YFSETQ. In DNA, the CDR3 is TGCGCCAGCAGCCCCGGGACTAGCGAGCAGTACTTC. Amino acids: CASSPGTSEQYF.

The chain couples TRBV7-6 to TRBJ2-3; TRBD1 matches at 9 bases. The CDR3 is made up of 16 amino acids. Germline assignment: CDR1 SGHVS and CDR2 FNYEAQ. The V and J ends lost 2 bases and 2 bases, in that order; junction bases with no gene match: 5. The CDR3 bases are TGTGCCAGCAGCTTAACAACAGGGGGCCCCACAGATACGCAGTATTTT. This translates into CASSLTTGGPTDTQYF.

On this clone: This sample also contains other DNA sequences that code for the same CDR3. This rearrangement joins TRBV9 to TRBJ2-1, with TRBD2 matching over 11 bases. The trim removed 4 bases at V and 4 bases at J, leaving 4 bases unmatched. The V gene's germline CDR1 is SGDLS and CDR2 YYNGEE. The CDR3 is 15 amino acids. CDR3 sequence: CASSRLAGLYNEQFF. The CDR3 bases are TGTGCCAGCAGCAGACTAGCGGGACTGTACAATGAGCAGTTCTTC. Full variable domain (outside the CDR3, taken from reference TRBV9 and TRBJ2-1): DSGVTQTPKHLITATGQRVTLRCSPRSGDLSVYWYQQSLDQGLQFLIQYYNGEERAKGNILERFSAQQFPDLHSELNLSSLELGDSALYFCASSRLAGLYNEQFFGPGTRLTVL.

V is TRBV27 and J is TRBJ2-7; 7 nucleotides match TRBD2. Germline V gene lookup returns CDR1 MNHEY and CDR2 SMNVEV (reference sequence). J lost 3 bases, V lost 3 bases, and 5 bases had no gene match. The CDR3 runs 14 residues. CDR3 sequence: CASSLSGVVYEQYF. In DNA, the CDR3 is TGTGCCAGCAGTTTGAGCGGGGTAGTCTACGAGCAGTACTTC.

Details on this clone: The same CDR3 arises from other DNA sequences in this sample as well. The chain couples TRBV4-1 to TRBJ2-7; 12 nucleotides align to TRBD2. Germline CDR1 is MGHRA and CDR2 is YSYEKL. Losses at the gene ends were 1 base for V and 5 bases for J; bases not matched to a gene: 3. CDR3 length equals 15 residues. The CDR3 sequence: CASSQALAGGDEQYF. The CDR3, as DNA: TGCGCCAGCAGCCAAGCTCTAGCGGGAGGGGACGAGCAGTACTTC.

The genes are TRBV2 and TRBJ1-2; D might be TRBD1 (5 bases). The CDR3 length is 16 residues. Per the germline V gene, CDR1 is SNHLY and CDR2 is FYNNEI. Trimming cost V 4 bases and J 3 bases, with 18 bases left between them. The CDR3 loop is CASSADSGGTYYGYTF. In nucleotides, the CDR3 is TGTGCCAGCAGTGCAGACTCCGGAGGGACTTACTATGGCTACACCTTC.

The J gene is TRBJ2-7, the V gene TRBV9, with TRBD2 identical over 7 bases. The germline CDR1 and CDR2 sequences are SGDLS and YYNGEE. CDR3 size: 17 residues. V lost 4 bases and J lost 2; bases outside the gene matches: 15. The CDR3 loop is CASSPRPAGVFAYEQYF. As DNA, the CDR3 is TGTGCCAGCAGCCCCCGACCGGCGGGAGTGTTCGCCTACGAGCAGTACTTC.

V usage is TRBV4-3 and J usage is TRBJ1-2, with 9 bases matching TRBD1. The CDR3 has 17 amino acids. V lost 0 bases, J lost 3 bases, and 8 bases stayed unmatched. Germline lookup yields CDR1 LGHNA and CDR2 YSLEER. The CDR3, as DNA: TGCGCCAGCAGCCAAGACCGGGACAGGGAAATCGACTATGGCTACACCTTC. Encoded protein: CASSQDRDREIDYGYTF.

The chain is built from TRBV27 and TRBJ2-7; D might be TRBD2 (6 bases). This CDR3 is built from 12 residues. The V gene's germline CDR1 is MNHEY and CDR2 SMNVEV (reference sequence). V gave up 5 bases and J gave up 2 bases, with 7 bases separating them. Written as DNA, the CDR3 is TGTGCCAGCAGTACGGGGGCCTACGAGCAGTACTTC. Its translation is CASSTGAYEQYF.

This chain links TRBV4-2 with TRBJ1-4; no firm D call. The V gene's germline CDR1 is LGHNA and CDR2 YNFKEQ. This CDR3 has 13 residues. Trimming removed 2 bases at V and 6 bases at J, with 7 bases between. DNA for the CDR3: TGTGCCAGCAGCCAACTCCAGGATGAAAAACTGTTTTTT. This sequence encodes CASSQLQDEKLFF.

The V call is TRBV7-9, the J call TRBJ1-2, with 7 bases lining up with TRBD1. The V gene's germline CDR1 is SEHNR and CDR2 FQNEAQ (reference sequence). The V segment lost 1 base and the J segment 2 bases; nucleotides outside the gene matches: 4. This CDR3 region has 15 residues. Here the CDR3 reads CASSLVTGANYGYTF. CDR3 coding DNA: TGTGCCAGCAGCTTAGTTACAGGGGCCAACTATGGCTACACCTTC.

The V and J genes are TRBV5-4 and TRBJ2-7, with D tentatively TRBD1 (5 bases). CDR1 is SGHNT, CDR2 YYREEE, per germline (reference sequence). The CDR3 spans 14 residues. The V end was cut by 3 bases, the J end by 0 bases, with 10 bases between. The CDR3 coding sequence is TGTGCCAGCAGCTATAGGGGCCGCTCCTACGAGCAGTACTTC. Protein product: CASSYRGRSYEQYF.

The sample holds one count of this clone. The chain recombines TRBV9 with TRBJ2-3; a weak D match, TRBD2 (5 bases). The germline V and J ends were trimmed by 0 bases and 1 base, with 12 bases remaining between them. Per the germline V gene, CDR1 is SGDLS and CDR2 is YYNGEE. This CDR3 contains 16 residues. CDR3 amino acids: CASSVASSRGTDTQYF. The CDR3 region has the DNA TGTGCCAGCAGCGTAGCTAGCTCAAGGGGCACAGATACGCAGTATTTT.

For this clone: The same CDR3 arises from other DNA sequences in this sample as well. This chain links TRBV6-6 with TRBJ1-5, with a possible D match to TRBD1 (5 bases). The CDR3 sequence is 15 residues long. V dropped 0 bases and J dropped 4 bases, with 10 bases sitting between them. Germline CDR1 MNHNY, CDR2 SVGAGI (reference sequence). CDR3 in DNA: TGTGCCAGCAGTTACTCACCGGGGGGAAATCAGCCCCAGCATTTT. As protein: CASSYSPGGNQPQHF.

The CDR3 bases are TGTGCCAGCAGTTTGGGAGGGAACGAGCAGTTCTTC. Translation gives CASSLGGNEQFF. The V call is TRBV27, the J call TRBJ2-1, with 7 nucleotides matching TRBD2. Germline CDR1 reads MNHEY; CDR2 reads SMNVEV (reference sequence). This CDR3 comprises 12 residues. J was trimmed by 10 bases and V by 3 bases; bases with no gene match: 3.

V gene TRBV6-6 combines with J gene TRBJ2-7; the match to TRBD1 covers 7 bases. J lost 3 bases, V lost 5 bases, and 10 bases had no gene match. The CDR3 is 15 residues long. Germline CDR1 and CDR2: MNHNY and SVGAGI (reference sequence). The CDR3 sequence is CASSTVTGPFYEQYF. The CDR3 DNA reads TGTGCCAGCAGTACCGTGACAGGGCCGTTCTACGAGCAGTACTTC.

This chain links TRBV4-1 with TRBJ2-6; weak D call: TRBD1 (5 bases). The V gene lost 1 base and the J gene lost 2 bases, with 6 bases spanning the gap. This CDR3 has 15 residues. Looked up from germline, CDR1 is MGHRA and CDR2 is YSYEKL. This chain's CDR3 is CASSQGTPGANVLTF. CDR3 nucleotide sequence: TGCGCCAGCAGCCAAGGGACACCTGGGGCCAACGTCCTGACTTTC.

The chain couples TRBV28 to TRBJ2-3; D perhaps matches TRBD1 (6 bases). The CDR3 contains 15 residues. The germline V gene has CDR1 MDHEN and CDR2 SYDVKM. V was pared by 6 bases and J by 4 bases, with 17 bases between. The CDR3 bases are TGTGCCAGCAGCGAGGACAGAAACCCGGCAGATACGCAGTATTTT. Encoded protein: CASSEDRNPADTQYF.